The sample holds a few counts of the clone carrying this T cell receptor (beta chain). The target antigen is unknown. This specimen belongs to a study of spatial heterogeneity in lung cancer. The time point is: sample taken at primary tumor resection. In the library, each TCR cDNA molecule bore its own unique molecular identifier. TCRdb passed the 5' RACE reads through MiXCR, listing each CDR3 protein once. The sample consists of 5,000 or so distinct CDR3 sequences, approximately 22% of them appearing once. The study's findings and limits: Tracking of tumor mutation counts was seen in expanded intratumoral alpha and beta TCR counts.

This CDR3 is built from 13 residues. Trimming shortened V by 5 bases and J by 4 bases, and 9 bases separated the two germline ends. Germline V lookup: CDR1 SNHLY, CDR2 FYNNEI. The source was lung tumor tissue, collected at surgery. This TCR was sampled from a male donor with early-stage non-small cell lung cancer. The chain carries TRBV2 and TRBJ1-5; D gene uncertain. CDR3 amino acids: CASSPQLNQPQHF. CDR3 sequence (DNA): TGTGCCAGCAGTCCGCAGTTAAATCAGCCCCAGCATTTT.